The source of this T cell receptor beta chain is a study of blood T cell repertoires in COVID-19. Sequenced by immunoSEQ multiplex PCR; TCRdb stores in-frame clones only, minus some. The table shows about 250,000 clones, with roughly 88% occurring only once. The origin of this receptor is a man older than 75 with acute or convalescent COVID-19. Sequenced sample: peripheral blood.

CDR3 amino acids: CATSRSRETQYF. CDR3 DNA: TGTGCCACCAGCAGATCTCGGGAGACCCAGTACTTC. The V gene is TRBV15, the J gene TRBJ2-5; D gene unclear. This CDR3 comprises 12 residues. Trimming pared 2 bases from V and 5 bases from J, leaving 6 bases between. Germline V lookup: CDR1 LNHNV, CDR2 YYDKDF (reference sequence).